Listed below are T cell receptor beta chains from one sample, sequenced in a study of T cells after yellow fever vaccination. TCRdb reanalysed the 5' RACE reads using MiXCR and keeps one entry per CDR3 protein. Of just over 250,000 distinct CDR3 sequences listed, roughly 5.6% were seen once; the top ten hold around 3.5%. The sample was CD4+ T cells sorted from PBMCs, taken on the day of the yellow fever booster vaccination. Source of these receptors: a man younger than 35 who received the YFV17D yellow fever vaccine. Both conserved end residues are part of each CDR3. Each record gives: V gene, clone size, D gene, J gene, CDR3 DNA, CDR3 protein. D genes are given only for firm matches. For some rows the clone size is stated as once, few or many, or as a class when expanded; others skip it.

TRBV5-1	NA	NA	TRBJ1-4	TGCGCCAGCAGCTCAACAGATTCAGGGGAAAAACTGTTTTTT	CASSSTDSGEKLFF
TRBV20-1	few	TRBD2	TRBJ2-3	TGCAGTGCTAGCGGCCTAGCGGGGGGCACAGATACGCAGTATTTT	CSASGLAGGTDTQYF
TRBV27	few	NA	TRBJ2-1	TGTGCCAGCATTGGGCCTCCTTTCTACTTC	CASIGPPFYF
TRBV7-2	many	NA	TRBJ1-3	TGTGCCAGCAGCTTAGGGGGGGGAAACACCATATATTTT	CASSLGGGNTIYF
TRBV11-2	NA	NA	TRBJ2-3	TGTGCCAGCAGATACGGGGGCACAGATACGCAGTATTTT	CASRYGGTDTQYF
TRBV20-1	NA	TRBD1	TRBJ1-5	TGCAGTGCTGGAGAGGGAAGGACAGGAAGGAATCAGCCCCAGCATTTT	CSAGEGRTGRNQPQHF
TRBV7-2	many	NA	TRBJ2-3	TGTGCCAGCAGCTTAGGATCCGCGGTCACAGATACGCAGTATTTT	CASSLGSAVTDTQYF
TRBV6-2/TRBV6-3	NA	TRBD1	TRBJ2-3	TGTGCCAGCAGTTACCGAAGGGACAGGGGGACAGATACGCAGTATTTT	CASSYRRDRGTDTQYF
TRBV7-2	NA	NA	TRBJ2-5	TGTGCCAGCAGCTCGCAACGGGAGCTCCTGGACTTC	CASSSQRELLDF
TRBV15	NA	NA	TRBJ1-1	TGTGCCACCAGCAGAGGTGGGGCAGGGAAGGCTGAAGCTTTCTTT	CATSRGGAGKAEAFF
TRBV2	few	NA	TRBJ2-4	TGTGCCAGCAGTCGGACCGGGCCCAGGTACTTC	CASSRTGPRYF
TRBV2	NA	TRBD1	TRBJ1-5	TGTGCCAGCAGCCGGGACAGCGTCAATCAGCCCCAGCATTTT	CASSRDSVNQPQHF
TRBV3-1	few	NA	TRBJ1-2	TGTGCCAGCAGCCAAGATTGGGGCTCTCCAACGAATGGCTACACCTTC	CASSQDWGSPTNGYTF
TRBV11-3	NA	NA	TRBJ2-1	TGTGCCAGCAGCTTAGAAGCCCGCTACAATGAGCAGTTCTTC	CASSLEARYNEQFF
TRBV4-2	once	NA	TRBJ2-7	TGTGCCAGCAGCCTAGAACGCCAGCAGTACTTC	CASSLERQQYF
TRBV12-3/TRBV12-4	NA	NA	TRBJ1-1	TGTGCCAGCAGTTTCTGGGTGAACACTGAAGCTTTCTTT	CASSFWVNTEAFF
TRBV6-5	NA	NA	TRBJ2-2	TGTGCCAGCAGTACCACGGCGGCTAACACCGGGGAGCTGTTTTTT	CASSTTAANTGELFF
TRBV4-2	few	NA	TRBJ2-3	TGTGCCAGCAGCCAAGACTCGGGGAATCGAGTCGATACGCAGTATTTT	CASSQDSGNRVDTQYF
TRBV3-1	few	NA	TRBJ2-2	TGTGCCAGCAGCCTCAACACGGGGTCGAACACCGGGGAGCTGTTTTTT	CASSLNTGSNTGELFF
TRBV12-3/TRBV12-4	NA	NA	TRBJ2-5	TGTGCCAGCAGTTTAGATCCCCTAGCCCAGTACTTC	CASSLDPLAQYF
TRBV4-1	few	NA	TRBJ2-7	TGCGCCAGCAGCCTTCATGAGGCAGGGGAGTACGAGCAGTACTTC	CASSLHEAGEYEQYF
TRBV6-6	NA	NA	TRBJ1-2	TGTGCCAGCAGTTCCCCTGGAGGCCCTCTCTATGGCTACACCTTC	CASSSPGGPLYGYTF
TRBV7-2	many	NA	TRBJ1-1	TGTGCCAGCAGCCGACAGGTTAGCAACACTGAAGCTTTCTTT	CASSRQVSNTEAFF
TRBV20-1	many	TRBD1	TRBJ1-2	TGCAGTGCTAGAGATACCTGGACAGGGGGGCCGAGGAACTATGGCTACACCTTC	CSARDTWTGGPRNYGYTF
TRBV12-3/TRBV12-4	NA	NA	TRBJ1-4	TGTGCCAGCAGCCCCGGGAGATATAATGAAAAACTGTTTTTT	CASSPGRYNEKLFF
TRBV20-1	NA	NA	TRBJ2-5	TGCAGTGCTAGAGGAGGGGGGGTGGAGACCCAGTACTTC	CSARGGGVETQYF
TRBV6-2/TRBV6-3	few	NA	TRBJ2-7	TGTGCCAGCTGGGGGGATTCCTACGAGCAGTACTTC	CASWGDSYEQYF
TRBV7-3	few	NA	TRBJ2-1	TGTGCCAGCAGCTTAATATCGATCCTGCGAAGCTCCTACAATGAGCAGTTCTTC	CASSLISILRSSYNEQFF
TRBV11-2	NA	TRBD1	TRBJ2-3	TGTGCCAGCTACTTACAGGGGTTCGCGCAGTATTTT	CASYLQGFAQYF
TRBV12-3/TRBV12-4	NA	NA	TRBJ1-1	TGTGCCAGCAGTTATGATTGGGGTGAAGCTTTCTTT	CASSYDWGEAFF
TRBV30	NA	NA	TRBJ1-5	TGTGCCTGGGGGTTAGGGGTCGCCAGTCAGCCCCAGCATTTT	CAWGLGVASQPQHF
TRBV10-3	NA	NA	TRBJ2-7	TGTGCCATCAGTGAGCCCCAACTGGGGGGCTACGAGCAGTACTTC	CAISEPQLGGYEQYF
TRBV5-6	many	NA	TRBJ1-1	TGTGCCAGCAGGGTCCGGGACGCGGCCACTGAAGCTTTCTTT	CASRVRDAATEAFF
TRBV20-1	NA	NA	TRBJ1-2	TGCAGTGCTAGAGATCGTCGGCAGGGTGAGATCTATGGCTACACCTTC	CSARDRRQGEIYGYTF
TRBV5-1	NA	NA	TRBJ2-3	TGCGCCAGCAGCTTGGCCGGGGGCGGGGGTCTCTCAGATACGCAGTATTTT	CASSLAGGGGLSDTQYF
TRBV7-8	many	NA	TRBJ1-2	TGTGCCAGCAGCTTACAGGGAACAGACTATGGCTACACCTTC	CASSLQGTDYGYTF
TRBV18	few	TRBD2	TRBJ2-1	TGTGCCAGCTCACCCGGGACTAGCGGCTTTATGGAGTTCTTC	CASSPGTSGFMEFF
TRBV6-6	NA	TRBD1	TRBJ2-5	TGTGCCAGCAGTTACGAGGGACAGGGGGGGGAGACCCAGTACTTC	CASSYEGQGGETQYF
TRBV10-1	NA	TRBD2	TRBJ2-7	TGCGCCAACAGAAGCAGTAGCGGGCCCTCCTACGAGCAGTACTTC	CANRSSSGPSYEQYF
TRBV5-1	NA	NA	TRBJ1-5	TGCGCCAGCAGCTTATTTGATGGGGGAAACCTTCAGCCCCAGCATTTT	CASSLFDGGNLQPQHF
TRBV6-2/TRBV6-3	many	NA	TRBJ2-2	TGTGCCAGCAGTTATCCACTCAACACCGCCGGGGAGCTGTTTTTT	CASSYPLNTAGELFF
TRBV7-2	many	NA	TRBJ2-3	TGTGCCAGCAGCCCCGGACAGTCCACAGATACGCAGTATTTT	CASSPGQSTDTQYF
TRBV4-3	many	NA	TRBJ1-2	TGCGCCAGCAGCCAAGATCCCGGCTATGGCTACACCTTC	CASSQDPGYGYTF
TRBV20-1	NA	NA	TRBJ2-7	TGCAGTGCTAGAGACCGGGACCCCGAGCAGTACTTC	CSARDRDPEQYF
TRBV7-2	many	NA	TRBJ1-3	TGTGCCAGCAGCTTAGCGGTCGGGGCGGGTGGAAACACCATATATTTT	CASSLAVGAGGNTIYF
TRBV7-2	many	NA	TRBJ2-1	TGTGCCAGCAGCTTAGCTAGAACGGGGAACGAGGTCTTC	CASSLARTGNEVF
TRBV5-5	few	TRBD1	TRBJ1-5	TGTGCCAGCAGCCCTGCGGACAGGTTAGATAATCAGCCCCAGCATTTT	CASSPADRLDNQPQHF
TRBV4-2	many	TRBD1	TRBJ1-2	TGTGCCAGCAGCTACCAGATGCAGGGGGGTGATGGCTACACCTTC	CASSYQMQGGDGYTF
TRBV20-1	few	NA	TRBJ1-3	TGCAGTGCTCCGACATCCCCGGCTTTAGAGGGAAACACCATATATTTT	CSAPTSPALEGNTIYF
TRBV5-1	many	NA	TRBJ2-7	TGCGCCAGCAGCTTGCCTCGTGGGGGTAGTTCCTACGAGCAGTACTTC	CASSLPRGGSSYEQYF
TRBV5-1	many	NA	TRBJ2-3	TGCGCCAGCAGCTTGGAGCAGGCGCCCCCAGATACGCAGTATTTT	CASSLEQAPPDTQYF
TRBV11-2	many	NA	TRBJ2-1	TGTGCCAGCAGCTTAAGAGTTTCCTACAATGAGCAGTTCTTC	CASSLRVSYNEQFF
TRBV11-2	few	TRBD2	TRBJ2-7	TGTGCCAGCAGCTTTTCTAGCGGCACCTACGAGCAGTACTTC	CASSFSSGTYEQYF
TRBV7-2	many	NA	TRBJ1-5	TGTGCCAGCAGCTTACGTCGGACTCTTAATCAGCCCCAGCATTTT	CASSLRRTLNQPQHF
TRBV20-1	few	NA	TRBJ1-6	TGCAGTGCTAGTAACAGGAGGGCCTATAATTCACCCCTCCACTTT	CSASNRRAYNSPLHF
TRBV2	many	TRBD1	TRBJ1-1	TGTGCCAGCAGGAACAGGGGGGCGTGGACTGAAGCTTTCTTT	CASRNRGAWTEAFF
TRBV5-4	NA	NA	TRBJ2-7	TGTGCCAGCAGCTCCCGGACTGCTCCTAACGAGCAGTACTTC	CASSSRTAPNEQYF
TRBV2	NA	NA	TRBJ2-3	TGTGCCAGCCGGACAGATCTCCTGGAGGCAGATACGCAGTATTTT	CASRTDLLEADTQYF
TRBV5-1	NA	TRBD2	TRBJ2-3	TGCGCCAGCAGCGAGCACGGGGGGGGCGACACAGATACGCAGTATTTT	CASSEHGGGDTDTQYF
TRBV6-5	NA	NA	TRBJ1-6	TGTGCCAGCAGTTACCCCAGGTTCGGTGGTACCCTCCACTTT	CASSYPRFGGTLHF